These 24 T cell receptor beta chains originate from one sample sequenced in a study of OX40 agonist ivuxolimab in advanced cancers. The assay was immunoSEQ multiplex PCR, and TCRdb's table has in-frame clones only and misses some. The sample has more than 100,000 clones, approximately 90% seen once; the top ten hold roughly 0.59%. The material was CD4+ or CD8+ T cells sorted from blood, obtained in a trial of the OX40 agonist ivuxolimab. These receptors were taken from an adult with an advanced solid tumor such as melanoma, head and neck, liver or kidney cancer.

CDR3 bases: TGTGCCAGCAGGGGGGACAGGGGGGACTTAAAGACCCTCCACTTT. As protein: CASRGDRGDLKTLHF. The V gene is TRBV6-1, the J gene TRBJ1-6; TRBD1 agrees at 11 bases. With 6 bases clipped from V and 14 bases from J, the junction kept 12 bases outside the gene matches. In germline, CDR1 is MNHNS, CDR2 SASEGT. The CDR3 has 15 residues.

This chain uses TRBV11-2 with TRBJ1-3; 9 bases match TRBD1. Germline V lookup: CDR1 SGHAT, CDR2 FQNNGV. This CDR3 region has 19 residues. The trim removed 3 bases at V and 2 bases at J, leaving 14 bases unmatched. The DNA of the CDR3 is TGTGCCAGCAGCTTTTCAGGGACAGGGTCCTCTTTTACTGGAAACACCATATATTTT. Encoded protein: CASSFSGTGSSFTGNTIYF.

This clone was found a few times. V usage is TRBV4-3 and J usage is TRBJ2-2, with 7 bases aligning to TRBD2. Per the germline V gene, CDR1 is LGHNA and CDR2 is YSLEER. There are 20 residues in the CDR3. J lost 0 bases, V lost 0 bases, and 13 bases had no gene match. CDR3 sequence reads: CASSQDAGRAGFANTGELFF. The CDR3 DNA reads as TGCGCCAGCAGCCAAGATGCTGGGAGGGCGGGGTTCGCGAACACCGGGGAGCTGTTTTTT.

J is TRBJ1-1 and V is TRBV7-2, with D possibly being TRBD1 (6 bases). CDR3 length equals 15 residues. CDR1 SGHTA and CDR2 FQGNSA come from the germline V gene. V was trimmed by 4 bases and J by 1 base, leaving 13 bases between them. CDR3 sequence: CASSSTGQQNTEAFF. CDR3 nucleotide sequence: TGTGCCAGCAGCTCTACAGGACAGCAGAACACTGAAGCTTTCTTT.

This clone has a single count. The chain uses TRBV7-2 and TRBJ1-2; a possible D gene is TRBD1 (6 bases). In germline, CDR1 is SGHTA, CDR2 FQGNSA. The CDR3 sequence is 12 residues long. Trimming left V 1 base short and J 7 bases short, with 7 bases between. The CDR3 is CASSLEGGGYTF. The DNA of the CDR3 is TGTGCCAGCAGCTTAGAGGGGGGTGGCTACACCTTC.

This sequence joins TRBV7-2 and TRBJ2-3; D uncertain. Germline V gene sequence: CDR1 SGHTA, CDR2 FQGNSA. The CDR3 is 13 amino acids. Trimming took off 2 bases at V and 6 bases at J, with 9 bases between the two ends. The DNA for the CDR3 is TGTGCCAGCAGCTTATCACAGTCGGATACGCAGTATTTT. It codes for CASSLSQSDTQYF.

This clone was counted once. The gene calls are TRBV5-1 and TRBJ1-4; maybe TRBD1 (6 bases). Deletions cut 3 bases from V and 5 bases from J, with 14 bases between. The CDR3 sequence is 15 residues long. Germline CDR1 reads SGHRS; CDR2 reads YFSETQ. CDR3: CASSSTGGSNEKLFF. DNA of the CDR3: TGCGCCAGCAGCTCGACCGGGGGCTCCAATGAAAAACTGTTTTTT. The complete variable domain, with remaining parts taken from reference TRBV5-1 and TRBJ1-4, reads KAGVTQTPRYLIKTRGQQVTLSCSPISGHRSVSWYQQTPGQGLQFLFEYFSETQRNKGNFPGRFSGRQFSNSRSEMNVSTLELGDSALYLCASSSTGGSNEKLFFGSGTQLSVL.

CDR3 sequence: CASSFSGGVSSYEQYF. In DNA, the CDR3 is TGTGCCAGCAGTTTTAGCGGGGGCGTCAGCTCCTACGAGCAGTACTTC. This rearrangement joins TRBV28 to TRBJ2-7; TRBD2 matches at 9 bases. Germline V lookup: CDR1 MDHEN, CDR2 SYDVKM. CDR3 size: 16 residues. The trim removed 3 bases at V and 0 bases at J, leaving 6 bases unmatched.

This clone was counted a single time. The chain recombines TRBV21-1 with TRBJ2-7. TRBV21-1 is labeled a pseudogene. This CDR3 contains 17 residues. The CDR3 here is CASSSGLGNALSYEQYF. CDR3 DNA: TGTGCCAGCAGCAGTGGCCTTGGGAATGCCCTCTCCTACGAGCAGTACTTC.

The V call is TRBV30, the J call TRBJ2-7, with D tentatively TRBD2 (5 bases). This CDR3 contains 11 residues. V was trimmed by 5 bases and J by 7 bases, leaving 12 bases between them. Germline-derived CDR1 and CDR2 are GTSNPN and SVGIG (reference sequence). The chain's CDR3 is CAWGLGGEQYF. The CDR3 DNA reads TGTGCCTGGGGACTGGGTGGGGAGCAGTACTTC. Drawing the rest from reference TRBV30 and TRBJ2-7, the complete variable domain is SQTIHQWPATLVQPVGSPLSLECTVEGTSNPNLYWYRQAAGRGLQLLFYSVGIGQISSEVPQNLSASRPQDRQFILSSKKLLLSDSGFYLCAWGLGGEQYFGPGTRLTVT.

The chain links TRBV9 to TRBJ2-1, with TRBD2 as a possible D gene (5 bases). Per the germline V gene, CDR1 is SGDLS and CDR2 is YYNGEE. CDR3 length: 13 amino acids. V was trimmed by 7 bases and J by 5 bases, leaving 13 bases between them. This chain's CDR3 is CASGGGPNNEQFF. CDR3 nucleotides: TGTGCCAGCGGAGGCGGGCCCAACAATGAGCAGTTCTTC. The full variable domain, with the rest looked up from reference TRBV9 and TRBJ2-1, is DSGVTQTPKHLITATGQRVTLRCSPRSGDLSVYWYQQSLDQGLQFLIQYYNGEERAKGNILERFSAQQFPDLHSELNLSSLELGDSALYFCASGGGPNNEQFFGPGTRLTVL.

The V call is TRBV18, the J call TRBJ1-3; D may be TRBD1 (5 bases). Germline lookup yields CDR1 KGHSH and CDR2 LQKENI. V lost 4 bases and J lost 0, with 13 bases in between. The CDR3 has 16 amino acids. Here the CDR3 reads CASSQSAGHSGNTIYF. CDR3 coding DNA: TGTGCCAGCTCACAATCGGCGGGGCACTCTGGAAACACCATATATTTT. Full variable domain (remainder filled in from reference TRBV18 and TRBJ1-3): NAGVMQNPRHLVRRRGQEARLRCSPMKGHSHVYWYRQLPEEGLKFMVYLQKENIIDESGMPKERFSAEFPKEGPSILRIQQVVRGDSAAYFCASSQSAGHSGNTIYFGEGSWLTVV.

V usage is TRBV19 and J usage is TRBJ1-1; D is undetermined. V lost 6 bases, J lost 3 bases, and 14 bases lay in between. The CDR3 runs 14 residues. The germline CDR1 and CDR2 sequences are LNHDA and SQIVND (reference sequence). The CDR3 DNA reads as TGTGCCAGTAGCACCCTCCGGGTAGACACTGAAGCTTTCTTT. The encoded protein is CASSTLRVDTEAFF.

The chain carries TRBV21-1 and TRBJ2-4; the table's TRBD1 call for D was not verified on the DNA. TRBV21-1 corresponds to a pseudogene. The CDR3 sequence is 20 residues long. CDR3 amino acids: CASSKRGPTGVRIAKNIQYF. The CDR3 coding sequence is TGTGCCAGCAGCAAACGGGGGCCGACAGGGGTCCGAATAGCCAAAAACATTCAGTACTTC.

This clone is a singleton in its sample. V is TRBV18 and J is TRBJ2-6; TRBD1 might be the D (6 bases). Looked up from germline, CDR1 is KGHSH and CDR2 is LQKENI. V was clipped by 8 bases and J by 0 bases, with 11 bases between them. The CDR3 sequence is 15 residues long. The CDR3 DNA reads as TGTGCCAGCACCACAGGGAGCTCTGGGGCCAACGTCCTGACTTTC. The encoded protein is CASTTGSSGANVLTF.

The chain carries TRBV9 and TRBJ2-7, with D uncertain. V lost 0 bases and J 2 bases, leaving 12 bases between the germline ends. CDR3 length equals 15 residues. CDR1 and CDR2 (germline): SGDLS, YYNGEE. The CDR3 sequence: CASSVGAAPTYEQYF. DNA for the CDR3: TGTGCCAGCAGCGTAGGGGCCGCACCCACCTACGAGCAGTACTTC.

This clone was observed once. The J gene is TRBJ1-4, the V gene TRBV2, with 9 positions matching TRBD1. The CDR3 is made up of 14 amino acids. Trimming cost V 6 bases and J 7 bases; bases outside gene matches: 6. Germline V CDR1 and CDR2: SNHLY, FYNNEI. CDR3 sequence: CASSRRDRVEKLFF. The CDR3 region has the DNA TGTGCCAGCAGCCGCCGGGACAGGGTTGAAAAACTGTTTTTT.

A single count supports this clone. Within the sample, other DNA sequences also encode this same CDR3. V usage is TRBV6-5 and J usage is TRBJ2-1, with D perhaps TRBD1 (7 bases). The CDR3 totals 12 residues. V was trimmed by 4 bases and J by 8 bases, leaving 9 bases between them. Germline values: CDR1 MNHEY, CDR2 SVGAGI. CDR3 nucleotides: TGTGCCAGCAGTTCCAGGGGGGATGAGCAGTTCTTC. It codes for CASSSRGDEQFF.

The V and J genes are TRBV5-1 and TRBJ2-7; D remains unclear. Germline loops: CDR1 SGHRS, CDR2 YFSETQ. Trimming shortened V by 3 bases and J by 5 bases, and 18 bases separated the two germline ends. The CDR3 contains 15 residues. The CDR3 bases are TGCGCCAGCAGCTCGCAGCAACCCGCCGTCCACGAGCAGTACTTC. Translation gives CASSSQQPAVHEQYF.

The chain carries TRBV5-4 and TRBJ2-3, with D perhaps matching TRBD1 or TRBD2 (7 bases each). Trimming left V 0 bases short and J 3 bases short, with 11 bases between. Germline V gives CDR1 SGHNT, CDR2 YYREEE (reference sequence). The CDR3 is 15 residues long. The CDR3, as DNA: TGTGCCAGCAGCTTGGACAGGGGAGGGACAGATACGCAGTATTTT. Residues: CASSLDRGGTDTQYF.

This chain connects TRBV11-3 to TRBJ2-2; D unresolved. CDR3 size: 14 residues. The V end was cut by 1 base, the J end by 2 bases, with 5 bases between. Germline V gene lookup returns CDR1 SGHNT and CDR2 YENEEA. The CDR3 coding sequence is TGTGCCAGCAGCTTAGGGGGAAACACCGGGGAGCTGTTTTTT. Protein product: CASSLGGNTGELFF.

The genes are TRBV9 and TRBJ1-4, with 7 nucleotides matching TRBD1. CDR3 length: 13 amino acids. J was trimmed by 3 bases and V by 6 bases; bases with no gene match: 2. The V gene's germline CDR1 is SGDLS and CDR2 YYNGEE. CDR3 sequence: CASNQGANEKLFF. DNA of the CDR3: TGTGCCAGCAACCAGGGGGCTAATGAAAAACTGTTTTTT.

The CDR3 DNA is TGTGCCAGCAGCTTAGGGGGTGGCTACACCTTC. Amino acids: CASSLGGGYTF. This rearrangement joins TRBV6-1 to TRBJ1-2; D is possibly TRBD1 (6 bases). The V and J ends lost 6 bases and 7 bases respectively, with 9 bases between them. Germline CDR1 is MNHNS and CDR2 is SASEGT. This CDR3 has 11 residues.

The chain couples TRBV4-1 to TRBJ1-3, with unresolved D. CDR1 is MGHRA and CDR2 is YSYEKL in the germline V gene. V dropped 4 bases and J dropped 1 base, with 5 bases sitting between them. This CDR3 has 13 amino acids. The CDR3 sequence: CASSLGSGNTIYF. CDR3 DNA: TGCGCCAGCAGCCTGGGGTCTGGAAACACCATATATTTT.